This T cell receptor beta chain was observed in a study of OX40 agonist ivuxolimab in advanced cancers. Across the study: A mean age of roughly 66 years, range 23 to 79, was recorded, and approximately 80% were male. Three patients showed partial responses: one hepatocellular carcinoma and two cutaneous melanoma cases.

This clone was seen a few times. The germline V and J ends were trimmed by 1 base and 7 bases, with 2 bases remaining between them. The CDR3 has 12 residues. From germline, CDR1 is LNHDA and CDR2 SQIVND (reference sequence). Generated by immunoSEQ multiplex PCR, the TCRdb table keeps only in-frame clones and is missing some. The sample yields fewer than 85,000 clones, roughly 92% seen once. This receptor was obtained from an adult with an advanced solid tumor such as melanoma, head and neck, liver or kidney cancer. Sample: CD4+ or CD8+ T cells sorted from blood, taken in a trial of the OX40 agonist ivuxolimab. The rearrangement links TRBV19 to TRBJ1-6; no clear D. The CDR3 protein is CASSIGNSPLHF. DNA for the CDR3: TGTGCCAGTAGTATAGGAAATTCACCCCTCCACTTT.